Sequencing of this T cell receptor (beta chain) was carried out in a study of regulatory T cells in long-lasting Graves disease. Regarding time point: newly diagnosed GD, antithyroid drugs for less than 3 months. PBMC-extracted RNA yielded the TCR library. TCR beta libraries were built with iRepertoire HTBI primers and Arm-PCR of CDR3 regions. One entry per CDR3 protein results from TCRdb running MiXCR on the multiplex PCR reads. Here the sample spans about 440,000 distinct CDR3 sequences, 16% being singletons. This same sample was also part of a study on T cells in Graves' hyperthyroidism and ophthalmopathy.

Specimen: peripheral blood mononuclear cells (PBMCs), collected at new diagnosis, from a patient treated with antithyroid drugs. The clonotype originates from a woman aged 25 to 39 with Graves disease.

CDR3 sequence reads: CASRKLAGGQSSYEQYF. CDR3 DNA: TGTGCCAGCAGAAAACTAGCGGGAGGGCAAAGCTCCTACGAGCAGTACTTC. This chain connects TRBV28 to TRBJ2-7; 13 bases align to TRBD2. Germline CDR1 MDHEN, CDR2 SYDVKM. Trimming removed 6 bases from V and 0 bases from J; junction bases left unmatched: 8. The CDR3 spans 17 residues.